This TCR beta chain was recorded in a study of T cell repertoires in cytomegalovirus infection. As for the study in general: Public signatures in TCR beta pointed to CMV infection and matching HLA type.

This clonotype was found many times. TCRdb used MiXCR to reprocess the reads, holding one entry per CDR3 protein. The data show approximately 150,000 distinct CDR3 sequences, about 6.3% seen once. Sequencing used PBMCs. This clonotype was sampled from a human donor in good health (CMV status not recorded). Some clones in this sample may be carry-over from other donors' samples.

The CDR3 DNA reads TGTGCCAGCAGGCACATAGGGGTCACTGAAGCTTTCTTT. Protein: CASRHIGVTEAFF. V is TRBV27 and J is TRBJ1-1; possible D gene TRBD1, 5 bases. The germline V gene encodes CDR1 MNHEY and CDR2 SMNVEV (reference sequence). The length of the CDR3 is 13 residues. V lost 6 bases, J lost 4 bases, and 12 bases lay in between.